The T cell receptor beta chain under discussion was sequenced for a study of T-cell memory formation after mild COVID-19. Study-level information: Largely, TCR clusters stayed within a single donor. Study-level findings and limits: Pre-infection memory carried some responding clones, suggesting that cross-reactive memory joined. Contracting CD4+ clones lay largely in CM and EM, with CD8+ ones residing in EMRA.

The junction had 12 bases not matched to a gene; V was cut back by 2 bases and J by 5 bases. Germline V gives CDR1 DFQATT, CDR2 SNEGSKA (reference sequence). The CDR3 contains 18 residues. This clonotype was seen many times. The target antigen is unknown. MiXCR, applied by TCRdb to the 5' RACE reads, yields one record per CDR3 protein. The repertoire holds about 320,000 distinct CDR3 sequences, with 14% as singletons. Material for sequencing was PBMCs or a T cell subset sorted from them (not recorded which). The chain joins TRBV20-1 to TRBJ2-5; 15 bases map to TRBD2. The TCR sequence derives from a man aged 18 to 29 who had mild COVID-19 (a few samples of this study predate the infection). Cell type and time point are not known. CDR3 sequence reads: CSARLPGLAGGPEETQYF. The CDR3 region has the DNA TGCAGTGCTAGACTTCCCGGACTAGCGGGGGGGCCGGAGGAGACCCAGTACTTC.